This is a list of T cell receptor beta chains from one sample in a study of siplizumab effects on memory and regulatory T cells. Using immunoSEQ multiplex PCR, the repertoire was profiled, and TCRdb retains in-frame clones only, with some absent. The sample records 100,000 or so clones, around 90% being singletons. Sequencing used CD4+ T cells sorted from blood. The receptors were sampled from a human donor in good health. Some clones in this sample may be carry-over from other donors' samples. CDR3s include the opening cysteine and the closing phenylalanine or tryptophan. The D gene is left open where the match is weak. Size tells how often a clone was seen (once, few, many) or the class of an expanded clone, and some rows leave it out.

j_gene: TRBJ2-2; d_gene: TRBD2; v_gene: TRBV5-1; abundance: -; CDR3nt: TGCGCCAGCAGCTTGAGGTTAGCGGGAGGTGGCACCGGGGAGCTGTTTTTT; CDR3aa: CASSLRLAGGGTGELFF
j_gene: TRBJ1-5; d_gene: -; v_gene: TRBV6-6; abundance: -; CDR3nt: TGTGCCAGCAGTTACGCCAGAGGGGAACAGCCCCAGCATTTT; CDR3aa: CASSYARGEQPQHF
j_gene: TRBJ1-4; d_gene: TRBD1; v_gene: TRBV7-9; abundance: -; CDR3nt: TGTGCCAGCACCTCGACAGGGGGAAATGAAAAACTGTTTTTT; CDR3aa: CASTSTGGNEKLFF
j_gene: TRBJ1-3; d_gene: TRBD1; v_gene: TRBV29-1; abundance: -; CDR3nt: TGCAGCGCAGGGGGAAGTGGAAACACCATATATTTT; CDR3aa: CSAGGSGNTIYF
j_gene: TRBJ1-1; d_gene: TRBD1; v_gene: TRBV30; abundance: -; CDR3nt: TGTGCCTGGAGCAGGGGGGCCTTCACAGTAAACACTGAAGCTTTCTTT; CDR3aa: CAWSRGAFTVNTEAFF
j_gene: TRBJ2-1; d_gene: TRBD2; v_gene: TRBV4-2; abundance: -; CDR3nt: TGTGCCAGCAGCCAGGTCGGGAGGGACAATGAGCAGTTCTTC; CDR3aa: CASSQVGRDNEQFF
j_gene: TRBJ2-2; d_gene: -; v_gene: TRBV2; abundance: -; CDR3nt: TGTGCCAGCAGTGATTATAGGTCGGAGCGGAGAACCGGGGAGCTGTTTTTT; CDR3aa: CASSDYRSERRTGELFF
j_gene: TRBJ2-5; d_gene: -; v_gene: TRBV30; abundance: -; CDR3nt: TGTGCCTGGGGACAGACTATCACGGAGACCCAGTACTTC; CDR3aa: CAWGQTITETQYF
j_gene: TRBJ2-7; d_gene: TRBD1; v_gene: TRBV7-3; abundance: -; CDR3nt: TGTGCCAGCAGCCCCACGGGACAGGGGGGCCACGAGCAGTACTTC; CDR3aa: CASSPTGQGGHEQYF
j_gene: TRBJ2-7; d_gene: -; v_gene: TRBV28; abundance: -; CDR3nt: TGTGCCAGCAGTCTCGTCTACGAGCAGTACTTC; CDR3aa: CASSLVYEQYF
j_gene: TRBJ2-7; d_gene: TRBD2; v_gene: TRBV11-2; abundance: once; CDR3nt: TGTGCCAGCAGCCCCATTGCGGGGGGCGAGCAGTACTTC; CDR3aa: CASSPIAGGEQYF
j_gene: TRBJ2-1; d_gene: TRBD2; v_gene: TRBV11-3; abundance: -; CDR3nt: TGTGCCAGACTGACTAGCGGGAGAGTCCATGAGCAGTTCTTC; CDR3aa: CARLTSGRVHEQFF
j_gene: TRBJ2-5; d_gene: -; v_gene: TRBV6-1; abundance: -; CDR3nt: TGTGCCAGCAGTGCCGGAGGCCAAGAGACCCAGTACTTC; CDR3aa: CASSAGGQETQYF
j_gene: TRBJ2-3; d_gene: -; v_gene: TRBV2; abundance: -; CDR3nt: TGTGCCAGCGGTCGGGAAGCTACGCAGTATTTT; CDR3aa: CASGREATQYF
j_gene: TRBJ2-7; d_gene: -; v_gene: TRBV13; abundance: -; CDR3nt: TGTGCCAGCAGCTTAGGCCTTTCCCTCCGCGGTGGGGACGAGCAGTACTTC; CDR3aa: CASSLGLSLRGGDEQYF
j_gene: TRBJ2-6; d_gene: -; v_gene: TRBV18; abundance: -; CDR3nt: TGTGCCAGCTCACCACTAACCGGGGAAAGCGTGTCTGGGGCCAACGTCCTGACTTTC; CDR3aa: CASSPLTGESVSGANVLTF
j_gene: TRBJ2-7; d_gene: -; v_gene: TRBV28; abundance: -; CDR3nt: TGTGCCACTACCGTCCCCCGGGACACCCTCTACGAGCAGTACTTC; CDR3aa: CATTVPRDTLYEQYF
j_gene: TRBJ2-3; d_gene: TRBD2; v_gene: TRBV9; abundance: -; CDR3nt: TGTGCCAGCAGCCCAACCGGGGCTAGCGGAATCACAGATACGCAGTATTTT; CDR3aa: CASSPTGASGITDTQYF
j_gene: TRBJ2-7; d_gene: TRBD2; v_gene: TRBV4-1; abundance: -; CDR3nt: TGCGCCAGCAGCCAAGTGATTACTAGCGGGAGGGCCTACGAGCAGTACTTC; CDR3aa: CASSQVITSGRAYEQYF
j_gene: TRBJ2-5; d_gene: TRBD1; v_gene: TRBV18; abundance: -; CDR3nt: TGTGCCAGCTCACCACCCGGGACAGGGAGGGAGACCCAGTACTTC; CDR3aa: CASSPPGTGRETQYF